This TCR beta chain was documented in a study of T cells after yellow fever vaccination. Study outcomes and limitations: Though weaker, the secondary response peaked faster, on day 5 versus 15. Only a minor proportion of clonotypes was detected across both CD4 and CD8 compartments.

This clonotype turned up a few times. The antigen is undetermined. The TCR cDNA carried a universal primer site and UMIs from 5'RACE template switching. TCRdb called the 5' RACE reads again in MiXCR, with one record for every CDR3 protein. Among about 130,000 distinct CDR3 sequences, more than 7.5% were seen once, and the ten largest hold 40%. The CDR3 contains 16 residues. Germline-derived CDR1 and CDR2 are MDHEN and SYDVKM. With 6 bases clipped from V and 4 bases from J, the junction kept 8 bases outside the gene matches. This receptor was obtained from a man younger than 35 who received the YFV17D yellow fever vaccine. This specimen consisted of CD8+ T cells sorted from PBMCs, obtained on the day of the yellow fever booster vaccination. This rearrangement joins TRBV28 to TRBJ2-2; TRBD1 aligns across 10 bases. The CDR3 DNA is TGTGCCAGCAGGACCGGGACAGGGGTTGGCACCGGGGAGCTGTTTTTT. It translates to CASRTGTGVGTGELFF.